This T cell receptor beta chain was captured by sequencing in a study of CD8+ T cells in alopecia areata. Study-wide background: Treatment with tofacitinib (6 to 18 months) was followed by 6 months off drug.

The CDR3 totals 12 residues. Trimming took off 1 base at V and 10 bases at J, with 8 bases between the two ends. CDR1 is SGHAT and CDR2 is FQNNGV in the germline V gene. Extracted RNA was reverse transcribed, and the resulting cDNA served as sequencing template. Measured with immunoSEQ multiplex PCR; TCRdb has only the in-frame clones, and not every one. The repertoire holds 180,000 or so clones, with 53% as singletons. Findings and limits, study-wide: Scalp specimens additionally yield sequences from normal skin's resident alphabeta T cells.

To note about this clone: Its target is not known.

Treatment defined: oral pan-JAK inhibitor, 5-10 mg twice daily. Patients with alopecia areata provided lesional scalp punch biopsies as well as peripheral blood. Both CD4+ and CD8+ T cells were separated by sorting PBMCs. Sequencing was performed on CD8+ T cells sorted from blood, taken at week 24, from a patient treated with tofacitinib. The chain couples TRBV11-2 to TRBJ2-1; D is perhaps TRBD1 (6 bases). The receptor was isolated from a human donor with alopecia areata. The CDR3 bases are TGTGCCAGCAGCTTAGTGAGGGGGGAGCAGTTCTTC. Encoded protein: CASSLVRGEQFF.